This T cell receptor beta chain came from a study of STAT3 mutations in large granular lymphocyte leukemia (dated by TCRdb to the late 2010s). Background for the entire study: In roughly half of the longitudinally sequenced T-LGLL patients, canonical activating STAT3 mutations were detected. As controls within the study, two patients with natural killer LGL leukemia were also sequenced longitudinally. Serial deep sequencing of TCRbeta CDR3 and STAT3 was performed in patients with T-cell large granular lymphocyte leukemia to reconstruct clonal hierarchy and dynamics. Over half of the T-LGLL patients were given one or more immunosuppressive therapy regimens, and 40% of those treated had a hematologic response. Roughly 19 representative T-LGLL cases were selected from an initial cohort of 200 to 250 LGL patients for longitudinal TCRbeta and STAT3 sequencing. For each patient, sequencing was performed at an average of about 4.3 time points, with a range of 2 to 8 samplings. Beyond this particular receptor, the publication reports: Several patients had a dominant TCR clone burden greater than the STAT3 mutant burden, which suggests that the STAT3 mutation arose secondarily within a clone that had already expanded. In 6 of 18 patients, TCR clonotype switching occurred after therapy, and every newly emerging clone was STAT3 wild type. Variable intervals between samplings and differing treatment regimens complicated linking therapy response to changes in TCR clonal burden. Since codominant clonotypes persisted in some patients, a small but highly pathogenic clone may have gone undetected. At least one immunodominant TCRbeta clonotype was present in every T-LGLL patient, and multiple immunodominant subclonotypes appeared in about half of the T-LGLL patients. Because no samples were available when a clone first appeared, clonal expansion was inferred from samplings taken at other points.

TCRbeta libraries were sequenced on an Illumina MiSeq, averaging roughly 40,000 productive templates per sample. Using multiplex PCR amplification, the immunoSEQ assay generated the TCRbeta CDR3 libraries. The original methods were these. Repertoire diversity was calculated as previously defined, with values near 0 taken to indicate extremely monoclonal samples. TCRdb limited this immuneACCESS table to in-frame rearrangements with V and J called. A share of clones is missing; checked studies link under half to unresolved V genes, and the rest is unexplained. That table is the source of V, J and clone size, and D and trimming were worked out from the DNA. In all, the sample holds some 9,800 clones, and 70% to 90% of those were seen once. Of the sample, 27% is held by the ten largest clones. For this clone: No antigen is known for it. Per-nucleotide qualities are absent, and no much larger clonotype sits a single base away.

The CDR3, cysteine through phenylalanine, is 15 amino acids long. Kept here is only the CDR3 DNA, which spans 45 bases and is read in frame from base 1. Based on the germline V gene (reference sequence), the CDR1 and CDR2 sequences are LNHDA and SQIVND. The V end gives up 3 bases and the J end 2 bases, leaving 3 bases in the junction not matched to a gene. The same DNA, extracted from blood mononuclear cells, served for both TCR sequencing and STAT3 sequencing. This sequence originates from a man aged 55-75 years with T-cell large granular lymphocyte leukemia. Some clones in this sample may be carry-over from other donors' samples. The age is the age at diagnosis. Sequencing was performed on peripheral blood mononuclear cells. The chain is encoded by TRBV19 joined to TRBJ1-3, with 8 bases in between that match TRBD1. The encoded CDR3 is CASSIPTGAGNTIYF. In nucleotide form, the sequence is TGTGCCAGTAGTATCCCGACAGGGGCTGGAAACACCATATATTTT. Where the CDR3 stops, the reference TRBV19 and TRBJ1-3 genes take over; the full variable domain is DGGITQSPKYLFRKEGQNVTLSCEQNLNHDAMYWYRQDPGQGLRLIYYSQIVNDFQKGDIAEGYSVSREKKESFPLTVTSAQKNPTAFYLCASSIPTGAGNTIYFGEGSWLTVV.